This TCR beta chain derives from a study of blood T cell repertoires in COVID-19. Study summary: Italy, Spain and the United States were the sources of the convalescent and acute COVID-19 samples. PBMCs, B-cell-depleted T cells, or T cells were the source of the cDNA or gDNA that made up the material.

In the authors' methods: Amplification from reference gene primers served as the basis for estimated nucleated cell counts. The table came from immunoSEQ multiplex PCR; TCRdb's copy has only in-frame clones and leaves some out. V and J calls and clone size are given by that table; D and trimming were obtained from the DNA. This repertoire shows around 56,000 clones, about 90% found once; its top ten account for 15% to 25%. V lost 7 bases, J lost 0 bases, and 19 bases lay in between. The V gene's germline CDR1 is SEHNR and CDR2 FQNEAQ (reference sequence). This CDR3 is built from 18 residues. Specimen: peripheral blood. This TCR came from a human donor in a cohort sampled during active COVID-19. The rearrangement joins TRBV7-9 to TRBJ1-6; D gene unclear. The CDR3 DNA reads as TGTGCCAGCACCCGCGGGAGCACCGGATTCTCCTATAATTCACCCCTCCACTTT. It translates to CASTRGSTGFSYNSPLHF.